Presented here are 12 T cell receptor beta chains from one specimen sequenced in a study of blood T cell repertoires in COVID-19. Generated by immunoSEQ multiplex PCR, the TCRdb table keeps only in-frame clones and is missing some. The sample holds approximately 110,000 clones, about nine tenths seen once. Sequenced input: peripheral blood. These receptors originate from a man aged 40-50 years with acute or convalescent COVID-19.

This clone has just one count. The chain links TRBV10-3 to TRBJ1-2, with D possibly matching TRBD1 (6 bases). This CDR3 comprises 14 residues. V gave up 5 bases and J gave up 7 bases, with 17 bases separating them. From germline, CDR1 is ENHRY and CDR2 SYGVKD. DNA for the CDR3: TGTGCCATCAGTAAGGAACAGGGTCCGTCTGGCTACACCTTC. It codes for CAISKEQGPSGYTF.

This sequence joins TRBV4-1 and TRBJ1-5; 7 bases match TRBD1. This CDR3 contains 15 residues. V dropped 1 base and J dropped 6; count of bases not matched to a gene: 6. Looked up from germline, CDR1 is MGHRA and CDR2 is YSYEKL. CDR3 protein: CASSQVTGLFQPQHF. In DNA form, the CDR3 reads TGCGCCAGCAGCCAAGTGACAGGGTTATTTCAGCCCCAGCATTTT.

V gene TRBV24-1 combines with J gene TRBJ1-3; weak D call: TRBD1 (5 bases). The CDR3 spans 12 residues. Germline assignment: CDR1 KGHDR and CDR2 SFDVKD. Trimming removed 3 bases at V and 14 bases at J, with 13 bases between. CDR3 sequence: CATSDGHRGVYF. CDR3 coding DNA: TGTGCCACCAGTGATGGACACCGGGGGGTATATTTT.

On this clone itself: The sample carries other DNA sequences with the same CDR3. The chain carries TRBV11-3 and TRBJ1-6; tentatively, D is TRBD1 (6 bases). Trimming stripped 4 bases from V and 9 bases from J, with 10 bases between. The CDR3 has 13 amino acids. The germline V gene has CDR1 SGHNT and CDR2 YENEEA. CDR3 DNA: TGTGCCAGCAGCTCTACAGGGAGTTCACCCCTCCACTTT. Translated: CASSSTGSSPLHF.

The chain links TRBV20-1 to TRBJ1-5; TRBD1 might be the D (6 bases). V lost 3 bases to trimming and J lost 1 base, with 10 bases between them. The germline CDR1 and CDR2 sequences are DFQATT and SNEGSKA (reference sequence). The CDR3 runs 14 residues. CDR3 in amino acids: CSASWGQSNQPQHF. CDR3 coding DNA: TGCAGTGCTAGTTGGGGGCAGAGCAATCAGCCCCAGCATTTT.

V and J are TRBV27 and TRBJ2-1; D unresolved. CDR3 size: 13 residues. Germline assignment: CDR1 MNHEY and CDR2 SMNVEV (reference sequence). The germline V and J ends were trimmed by 7 bases and 4 bases, with 11 bases remaining between them. CDR3 bases: TGTGCCAGCAAGACCGAAGCGTACAATGAGCAGTTCTTC. Its translation is CASKTEAYNEQFF.

The chain joins TRBV15 to TRBJ1-2; D is undetermined. V lost 0 bases and J 1 base, leaving 9 bases between the germline ends. From germline, CDR1 is LNHNV and CDR2 YYDKDF (reference sequence). The CDR3 consists of 15 residues. CDR3 DNA: TGTGCCACCAGCAGAGATCGGAGATTTAACTATGGCTACACCTTC. Encoded protein: CATSRDRRFNYGYTF.

The V and J genes are TRBV19 and TRBJ1-1; 10 bases are shared with TRBD1. Trimming cost V 10 bases and J 3 bases; bases outside gene matches: 20. The V gene's germline CDR1 is LNHDA and CDR2 SQIVND (reference sequence). This CDR3 has 18 amino acids. As DNA, the CDR3 is TGTGCCACCTCCTTGAGAGTACATTCTGGGACAGGGGACACTGAAGCTTTCTTT. This translates into CATSLRVHSGTGDTEAFF.

The chain joins TRBV5-4 to TRBJ1-3, with D possibly matching TRBD1 (6 bases). The V and J ends lost 4 bases and 4 bases respectively, with 12 bases between them. Germline V gives CDR1 SGHNT, CDR2 YYREEE (reference sequence). CDR3 length: 14 residues. Written as DNA, the CDR3 is TGTGCCAGCAGCCAACAGGGATCCGGAAACACCATATATTTT. This sequence encodes CASSQQGSGNTIYF.

The rearrangement joins TRBV5-1 to TRBJ1-2; D is ambiguous. The V gene lost 3 bases and the J gene lost 1 base, with 7 bases spanning the gap. Germline V gene data show CDR1 as SGHRS and CDR2 as YFSETQ. The CDR3 runs to 13 residues. CDR3 sequence: CASSWEGNYGYTF. DNA for the CDR3: TGCGCCAGCAGCTGGGAGGGTAACTATGGCTACACCTTC.

The rearrangement joins TRBV19 to TRBJ2-3; 10 bases match TRBD1. The CDR3 has 17 amino acids. Trimming at V came to 4 bases and at J to 4 bases, leaving 11 bases not matched to a gene. Germline lookup yields CDR1 LNHDA and CDR2 SQIVND (reference sequence). The CDR3 bases are TGTGCCAGTAGTAGATACCGGGACAGGGGATTCCCAGATACGCAGTATTTT. It is translated as CASSRYRDRGFPDTQYF.

V and J are TRBV29-1 and TRBJ1-1; 7 nucleotides agree with TRBD1. V lost 7 bases to trimming and J lost 2 bases; unmatched junction nucleotides: 4. The CDR3 spans 12 residues. Germline loops: CDR1 SQVTM, CDR2 ANQGSEA. The CDR3 bases are TGCAGCGGGCGACAGGGAAACACTGAAGCTTTCTTT. It translates to CSGRQGNTEAFF.